The subject of this entry is one T cell receptor beta chain. Profiling relied on immunoSEQ multiplex PCR, and the TCRdb table lists in-frame clones only, not all of them. The sample yields 15,000 to 20,000 clones, about 85% seen once. This sample is part of a study of OX40 agonist ivuxolimab in advanced cancers. Across the study: Patients' therapy was ivuxolimab, an antibody that acts as an agonist of OX40 (CD134).

The CDR3 is 12 residues long. V lost 3 bases and J lost 4, with 6 bases in between. Germline V CDR1 and CDR2: SSHAT, FNYEAQ (reference sequence). The starting material was CD4+ or CD8+ T cells sorted from blood, obtained in a trial of the OX40 agonist ivuxolimab. V usage is TRBV7-7 and J usage is TRBJ1-1; the D is unclear. This receptor was obtained from an adult with an advanced solid tumor such as melanoma, head and neck, liver or kidney cancer. DNA of the CDR3: TGTGCCAGCAGCTTTTTGGGCACTGAAGCTTTCTTT. Its protein product is CASSFLGTEAFF. The variable domain in full, completed from reference TRBV7-7 and TRBJ1-1, reads GAGVSQSPRYKVTKRGQDVTLRCDPISSHATLYWYQQALGQGPEFLTYFNYEAQPDKSGLPSDRFSAERPEGSISTLTIQRTEQRDSAMYRCASSFLGTEAFFGQGTRLTVV.